The present entry profiles one T cell receptor beta chain with its context. The antigen remains unidentified. This record belongs to a study of regulatory T cells in long-lasting Graves disease. Study-wide results and caveats: Persistent disease was characterized by preferential usage of TRBV28, TRBJ1-2 and TRBJ2-5.

Time point meaning: newly diagnosed GD, antithyroid drugs for less than 3 months. With RNA extracted from PBMCs as input, the TCR library was made. Trimming stripped 1 base from V and 1 base from J, with 17 bases between. This CDR3 is 18 amino acids long. Germline assignment: CDR1 LNHNV and CDR2 YYDKDF (reference sequence). Combining iRepertoire HTBI primers with Arm-PCR of CDR3 regions, the authors built TCR beta libraries. TCRdb reprocessed the multiplex PCR reads with MiXCR, giving one entry per CDR3 protein. In the table there are about 530,000 distinct CDR3 sequences, about 16% of which are singletons. These data were also filed under a second study, of T cells in Graves' hyperthyroidism and ophthalmopathy. That study adds: Stability of Graves' hyperthyroidism was defined as absent ophthalmopathy progression within 18 months. An initial round of RT-PCR targeting the TCR CDR3 relied on the HTBI primer set. Most expanded thyroid clonotypes above 0.001 recurred in blood.

The clonotype originates from a woman aged 40 to 65 with Graves disease. This rearrangement joins TRBV15 to TRBJ1-3; D remains ambiguous. The input for sequencing was peripheral blood mononuclear cells (PBMCs), taken at new diagnosis, from a patient treated with antithyroid drugs. CDR3 sequence: CATSRVGRRDASGNTIYF. The CDR3 DNA is TGTGCCACCAGCAGAGTGGGGAGAAGGGATGCTTCTGGAAACACCATATATTTT.